The sequence of this T cell receptor (beta chain) was determined in a study of cytomegalovirus exposure and HLA in healthy donors. Findings and limits, study-wide: CMV antigen specificity was confirmed in vitro for three CMV-associated chains.

Measured with immunoSEQ multiplex PCR; TCRdb has only the in-frame clones, and not every one. The table includes about 69,000 clones, 96% detected once. Trimming removed 4 bases from V and 2 bases from J, with 9 bases in between. The CDR3 is 13 amino acids. Per germline, CDR1 SGHRS and CDR2 YFSETQ. Remarks on this clone: Its specificity is unknown.

The chain recombines TRBV5-1 with TRBJ2-5; TRBD1 is a possible D gene (6 bases). The sample was PBMCs. The sequence was collected from a woman aged 18 to 35 in good health and CMV-seropositive. The CDR3, as DNA: TGCGCCAGCAGCCTACAGGGTCAAGAGACCCAGTACTTC. Encoded protein: CASSLQGQETQYF.